The 32 T cell receptor beta chains below were found in one sample sequenced in a study of immune heterogeneity within non-small cell lung tumors listed by TCRdb under 2018. Reads for this sample came from a HiSeq X Ten. The TCR beta CDR3 region was amplified with a multiplex PCR system, in which a first round of nine to ten cycles was run using 32 V-gene forward and 13 J-gene reverse primers. The public sequencing data were trimmed at Q25 with fastp and processed into clonotypes with MiXCR by TCRdb, which kept only in-frame beta chains. Every entry covers one CDR3 protein and lists the most common genes and DNA from its rows. The sample includes over 8,000 distinct CDR3 sequences, with about a sixth observed a single time. In total, the top ten clones hold around 3.8% of the sample. For the TCR template, genomic DNA was extracted from bulk tumor tissue, and 450 to 700 ng of gDNA was amplified for each sample. Multiple biopsies per primary tumor were taken during surgery, spaced as far apart as possible within the tumor mass. The study cohort was described as untreated, and patients were newly diagnosed NSCLC cases undergoing curative surgery.

The sequencing input was lung tumor tissue. These receptors originate from a man aged 35-49 years with non-small cell lung cancer.

By share, this clonotype counts as medium-sized (0.01 to 0.1%). The chain is built from TRBV6-5 and TRBJ1-5; no definite D call. The V gene lost 0 bases and the J gene lost 6 bases, with 6 bases spanning the gap. CDR1 and CDR2 (germline): MNHEY, SVGAGI. The CDR3 sequence is 13 residues long. The CDR3 DNA is TGTGCCAGCAGTTACTCGACGGGTCAGCCCCAGCATTTT. It yields the protein CASSYSTGQPQHF.

By frequency in the sample, this clonotype is medium-sized. The J gene is TRBJ2-2, the V gene TRBV19; 10 nucleotides line up with TRBD1. Germline lookup yields CDR1 LNHDA and CDR2 SQIVND (reference sequence). The V segment lost 6 bases and the J segment 6 bases; nucleotides outside the gene matches: 1. The CDR3 consists of 13 residues. The CDR3 DNA reads TGTGCCAGTAGGGGACAGGGGTCCGGGGAGCTGTTTTTT. Amino acid sequence: CASRGQGSGELFF.

This clonotype was seen at least ten times. This chain uses TRBV7-9 with TRBJ2-7; D might be TRBD2 (6 bases). The CDR3 runs 12 residues. V was cut by 1 base and J by 7 bases, with 8 bases left in between. Germline assignment: CDR1 SEHNR and CDR2 FQNEAQ (reference sequence). As DNA, the CDR3 is TGTGCCAGCAGCTTAGTAGCGGAGGAGCAGTACTTC. This sequence encodes CASSLVAEEQYF. Together with reference TRBV7-9 and TRBJ2-7, the CDR3 gives the full variable domain: DTGVSQNPRHKITKRGQNVTFRCDPISEHNRLYWYRQTLGQGPEFLTYFQNEAQLEKSRLLSDRFSAERPKGSFSTLEIQRTEQGDSAMYLCASSLVAEEQYFGPGTRLTVT.

Worth noting for this clonotype: A much larger clone differs by one base, so this may be a read error. V gene TRBV7-9 combines with J gene TRBJ2-7, with 8 bases that match TRBD2. The germline CDR1 and CDR2 sequences are SEHNR and FQNEAQ (reference sequence). This CDR3 is 11 amino acids long. CDR3 sequence (DNA): TGTGCCGGCAGCTTATGGACTAGCAAGTACTTC. Protein product: CAGSLWTSKYF.

Judged by abundance, this clonotype is medium-sized (0.01 to 0.1%). The chain employs TRBV2 and TRBJ2-1, with D tentatively TRBD1 (7 bases). There are 13 residues in the CDR3. The germline CDR1 and CDR2 sequences are SNHLY and FYNNEI. Trimming removed 9 bases from V and 9 bases from J, with 18 bases in between. CDR3 residues: CASSLRGASEQFF. The CDR3 coding sequence is TGTGCCAGTTCCCTCAGGGGGGCGAGTGAGCAGTTCTTC. Combining the CDR3 with reference TRBV2 and TRBJ2-1 gives the whole variable domain EPEVTQTPSHQVTQMGQEVILRCVPISNHLYFYWYRQILGQKVEFLVSFYNNEISEKSEIFDDQFSVERPDGSNFTLKIRSTKLEDSAMYFCASSLRGASEQFFGPGTRLTVL.

This clonotype is classed as medium-sized. The chain has TRBV12-3 or TRBV12-4 and TRBJ2-1; the match to TRBD2 covers 10 bases. Losses at the gene ends were 3 bases for V and 6 bases for J; bases not matched to a gene: 8. This CDR3 has 16 amino acids. The CDR3 is CASSFASGGAFNEQFF. CDR3 nucleotide sequence: TGTGCCAGCAGTTTTGCGAGCGGGGGGGCTTTCAATGAGCAGTTCTTC.

This clonotype has at least ten counts. This chain connects TRBV20-1 to TRBJ2-5, with no clear D. V was shortened by 0 bases and J by 2 bases, with 13 bases between the two germline ends. In germline, CDR1 is DFQATT, CDR2 SNEGSKA (reference sequence). CDR3 length: 15 residues. CDR3 region: CSARDGSAAQETQYF. The CDR3 region has the DNA TGCAGTGCTAGAGATGGTTCGGCAGCGCAAGAGACCCAGTACTTC.

Note on this clonotype: This may be a read error: a much more frequent sequence differs by one nucleotide. V gene TRBV7-2 combines with J gene TRBJ2-2; TRBD1 agrees at 8 bases. Germline V CDR1 and CDR2: SGHTA, FQGNSA. The CDR3 spans 14 residues. CDR3 protein: CASGRQGTTGGLFF. CDR3 bases: TGTGCCAGCGGACGACAGGGGACAACCGGGGGGCTGTTTTTT.

By frequency in the sample, this clonotype is medium-sized. CDR3 loop: CASSLTRGGSYNEQFF. The CDR3, as DNA: TGTGCCAGCAGCTTAACGCGGGGGGGTTCCTACAATGAGCAGTTCTTC. The rearrangement links TRBV7-3 to TRBJ2-1; TRBD2 agrees at 9 bases. The CDR3 totals 16 residues. Germline CDR1 is SGHTA and CDR2 is FQGTGA. V lost 0 bases and J lost 1; bases outside the gene matches: 1.

This clonotype has a handful of counts. This may be a read error: a much more frequent sequence differs by one nucleotide. The chain employs TRBV20-1 and TRBJ2-7; 7 nucleotides align to TRBD2. The CDR3 is made up of 13 amino acids. Trimming took 2 bases from V and 3 from J; bases not matched to a gene: 4. CDR1 and CDR2 from the germline V gene are DFQATT and SNEGSKA (reference sequence). CDR3 bases: TGCAGTGCTAGATGCGGGAGCCTCTACGAGCAGTACTTC. Translated: CSARCGSLYEQYF.

This clonotype counts as medium-sized (0.01 to 0.1%). This rearrangement joins TRBV6-1 to TRBJ1-2; D uncertain. The germline V gene encodes CDR1 MNHNS and CDR2 SASEGT. The germline V and J ends were trimmed by 5 bases and 8 bases, with 21 bases remaining between them. CDR3 length equals 15 residues. CDR3 sequence (DNA): TGTGCCAGCAGTCCCCCAGAGCGTACTGGTTCGGGCTACACCTTC. This sequence encodes CASSPPERTGSGYTF.

Many counts were recorded for this clonotype. The chain employs TRBV6-1 and TRBJ2-5; 9 positions match TRBD2. The CDR3 runs to 15 residues. The germline V gene has CDR1 MNHNS and CDR2 SASEGT. Trimming took 5 bases from V and 5 from J; bases not matched to a gene: 9. The CDR3 protein is CASSFGREGPETQYF. For the CDR3, the DNA is TGTGCCAGCAGTTTCGGGCGGGAGGGCCCCGAGACCCAGTACTTC.

This clonotype qualifies as medium-sized (0.01 to 0.1%). The V gene is TRBV28, the J gene TRBJ2-7; D not resolved. Trimming took 7 bases from V and 5 from J, leaving 18 bases between them. CDR1 is MDHEN and CDR2 is SYDVKM in the germline V gene. The CDR3 consists of 14 residues. The DNA for the CDR3 is TGTGCCAGCATTAACCTCGCTGCTTCCCACGAGCAGTACTTC. This gives the protein CASINLAASHEQYF.

This clonotype ranks as medium-sized (0.01 to 0.1%). The chain has TRBV28 and TRBJ2-1; 12 nucleotides line up with TRBD2. The CDR3 extends over 15 amino acids. Germline trimming cut 6 bases from V and 10 bases from J; bases unmatched to any gene: 10. Germline V gene data show CDR1 as MDHEN and CDR2 as SYDVKM. The CDR3 spells CASSKPSGGAREQFF. CDR3 nucleotides: TGTGCCAGCAGCAAACCTAGCGGGGGGGCGAGAGAGCAGTTCTTC.

This clonotype is labeled medium-sized. This chain connects TRBV28 to TRBJ1-5, with 7 positions matching TRBD1. Trimming at V came to 6 bases and at J to 6 bases, leaving 2 bases not matched to a gene. Germline values: CDR1 MDHEN, CDR2 SYDVKM. This CDR3 comprises 12 residues. The CDR3 sequence is CASSWTGQPQHF. CDR3 nucleotides: TGTGCCAGCAGCTGGACAGGTCAGCCCCAGCATTTT.

This clonotype is labeled as medium-sized. This chain joins TRBV7-2 and TRBJ1-5, with D perhaps matching TRBD1 (6 bases). Germline V gene data show CDR1 as SGHTA and CDR2 as FQGNSA. CDR3 size: 14 residues. V lost 5 bases to trimming and J lost 8 bases, with 16 bases between them. The CDR3 spells CASSQGQNFKPQHF. The CDR3 region has the DNA TGTGCCAGCAGCCAAGGACAGAACTTTAAGCCCCAGCATTTT.

By share of the sample, this clonotype is medium-sized. This chain uses TRBV27 with TRBJ1-2; D is unresolved. Germline CDR1 is MNHEY and CDR2 is SMNVEV (reference sequence). The CDR3 has 13 residues. Trimming took 4 bases from V and 1 from J, leaving 7 bases between them. DNA of the CDR3: TGTGCCAGCAGTTCACAGATTAACTATGGCTACACCTTC. Translating gives CASSSQINYGYTF.

By share of the sample, this clonotype is medium-sized. In DNA form, the CDR3 reads TGTGCCAGCAGCTTGCTATTAGCGGGATGGGACATTCATCCCTACGAGCAGTACTTC. This codes for CASSLLLAGWDIHPYEQYF. The rearrangement uses TRBV11-2 and TRBJ2-7; TRBD2 aligns across 8 bases. The junction had 18 bases not matched to a gene; V was cut back by 3 bases and J by 2 bases. The CDR3 consists of 19 residues. Germline lookup yields CDR1 SGHAT and CDR2 FQNNGV.

This clonotype is labeled medium-sized (0.01 to 0.1%). V gene TRBV19 combines with J gene TRBJ2-3, with TRBD1 matching 9 bases. J lost 4 bases, V lost 6 bases, and 11 bases had no gene match. The germline gives CDR1 LNHDA, CDR2 SQIVND (reference sequence). The length of the CDR3 is 16 residues. The CDR3 DNA is TGTGCCAGTAGGCAACCAGGGACAGGGTCAGCAGATACGCAGTATTTT. The encoded protein is CASRQPGTGSADTQYF.

This clonotype was seen ten or more times. The V and J genes are TRBV7-9 and TRBJ2-3, with D perhaps matching TRBD1 (6 bases). This CDR3 region has 15 residues. Germline CDR1 SEHNR, CDR2 FQNEAQ (reference sequence). V was pared by 5 bases and J by 10 bases, with 22 bases between. CDR3 protein: CASSPSGAHPVAQYF. The CDR3 bases are TGTGCCAGCAGCCCCTCAGGGGCCCACCCTGTGGCGCAGTATTTT. Based on the CDR3 plus reference TRBV7-9 and TRBJ2-3, the full variable domain is DTGVSQNPRHKITKRGQNVTFRCDPISEHNRLYWYRQTLGQGPEFLTYFQNEAQLEKSRLLSDRFSAERPKGSFSTLEIQRTEQGDSAMYLCASSPSGAHPVAQYFGPGTRLTVL.

This clonotype is medium-sized. The CDR3 is CSAPRTGNEQFF. CDR3 coding DNA: TGCAGTGCTCCGCGGACAGGGAATGAGCAGTTCTTC. This chain uses TRBV20-1 with TRBJ2-1; 8 bases are shared with TRBD1. There are 12 residues in the CDR3. CDR1 is DFQATT and CDR2 is SNEGSKA in the germline V gene (reference sequence). V lost 5 bases, J lost 7 bases, and 4 bases stayed unmatched.

This clonotype was seen many times. The rearrangement joins TRBV5-1 to TRBJ2-2; D ambiguous. CDR1 SGHRS and CDR2 YFSETQ come from the germline V gene. Between the trimmed V and J ends, which lost 4 bases and 0 bases, there was a span of 19 bases. The CDR3 runs to 18 residues. CDR3 amino acids: CASSPRKAQDANTGELFF. DNA of the CDR3: TGCGCCAGCAGCCCCCGTAAAGCTCAAGACGCGAACACCGGGGAGCTGTTTTTT.

This clonotype is judged medium-sized (0.01 to 0.1%). V gene TRBV20-1 combines with J gene TRBJ2-7; 7 nucleotides agree with TRBD1. V shed 6 bases and J 0 bases; nucleotides not matched to a gene: 5. The CDR3 is 13 residues long. The germline V gene encodes CDR1 DFQATT and CDR2 SNEGSKA (reference sequence). This CDR3 is CSADRDSSYEQYF. DNA for the CDR3: TGCAGTGCGGACCGGGACAGCTCCTACGAGCAGTACTTC.

This clonotype was observed many times. The chain links TRBV18 to TRBJ1-5; D gene ambiguous. V was clipped by 0 bases and J by 0 bases, with 12 bases between them. The CDR3 has 17 amino acids. Germline V gene lookup returns CDR1 KGHSH and CDR2 LQKENI. CDR3 bases: TGTGCCAGCTCACCACCGCAGGCCCCATTTAGCAATCAGCCCCAGCATTTT. This encodes CASSPPQAPFSNQPQHF.

This clonotype was found many times. CDR3 bases: TGTGCCAGCAGTGAAAACGGCCAAGAGACCCAGTACTTC. This translates into CASSENGQETQYF. The chain links TRBV6-4 to TRBJ2-5; unclear D gene. Trimming took off 3 bases at V and 1 base at J, with 6 bases between the two ends. Germline V lookup: CDR1 MRHNA, CDR2 SNTAGT. There are 13 residues in the CDR3.

This clonotype was counted a few times. This chain connects TRBV4-3 to TRBJ2-7; the match to TRBD1 covers 7 bases. The ends lost 1 base at V and 2 bases at J; junction bases unmatched: 2. The CDR3 sequence is 14 residues long. Germline V gene lookup returns CDR1 LGHNA and CDR2 YSLEER. The CDR3 DNA reads as TGCGCCAGCAGCCAAGGGGACAGAACCTACGAGCAGTACTTC. Encoded protein: CASSQGDRTYEQYF.

This clonotype is labeled as medium-sized. The rearrangement uses TRBV7-3 and TRBJ1-5, with D possibly matching TRBD1 (5 bases). Trimming left V 5 bases short and J 0 bases short, with 17 bases between. The germline gives CDR1 SGHTA, CDR2 FQGTGA. CDR3 length equals 17 residues. CDR3 sequence: CASSPRFGAYSNQPQHF. In DNA form, the CDR3 reads TGTGCCAGCAGCCCGCGGTTTGGGGCCTATAGCAATCAGCCCCAGCATTTT.

This clonotype was seen many times. The chain employs TRBV11-2 and TRBJ2-2; TRBD2 matches at 8 bases. The V gene's germline CDR1 is SGHAT and CDR2 FQNNGV. V lost 6 bases and J lost 1; bases outside the gene matches: 4. The CDR3 has 15 amino acids. This CDR3 reads CASRTGRGNTGELFF. The CDR3 nucleotides are TGTGCCAGCAGAACCGGGAGGGGGAACACCGGGGAGCTGTTTTTT.

In its sample, this clonotype was seen many times. The V call is TRBV4-2, the J call TRBJ1-1, with 8 nucleotides matching TRBD1. The CDR3 extends over 18 amino acids. Germline V CDR1 and CDR2: LGHNA, YNFKEQ. The ends lost 3 bases at V and 0 bases at J; junction bases unmatched: 12. The CDR3 loop is CASSQDTGGGVLNTEAFF. The CDR3 DNA follows: TGTGCCAGCAGCCAGGATACAGGGGGAGGGGTTCTGAACACTGAAGCTTTCTTT.

This clonotype has only a few counts. The chain couples TRBV12-3 or TRBV12-4 to TRBJ1-1; TRBD1 agrees at 9 bases. Trimming removed 3 bases from V and 3 bases from J; junction bases left unmatched: 2. The CDR3 has 14 residues. The CDR3 coding sequence is TGTGCCAGCAGTTTTAGACAGGGGGACACTGAAGCTTTCTTT. It is translated as CASSFRQGDTEAFF.

The gene calls are TRBV29-1 and TRBJ2-2; no reliable D call. Germline CDR1 reads SQVTM; CDR2 reads ANQGSEA. The V gene lost 4 bases and the J gene lost 6 bases, with 12 bases spanning the gap. The CDR3 length is 13 residues. The CDR3, as DNA: TGCAGCGTTGGAATGGATGCGGCCGGGGAGCTGTTTTTT. It yields the protein CSVGMDAAGELFF.

The sample holds many counts of this clonotype. The chain couples TRBV5-1 to TRBJ2-1, with D tentatively TRBD1 (7 bases). The CDR3 spans 15 residues. The V end was cut by 2 bases, the J end by 2 bases, with 11 bases between. Germline V lookup: CDR1 SGHRS, CDR2 YFSETQ. CDR3 sequence reads: CASSFGGQTYNEQFF. The CDR3, as DNA: TGCGCCAGCAGCTTCGGGGGACAGACCTACAATGAGCAGTTCTTC.